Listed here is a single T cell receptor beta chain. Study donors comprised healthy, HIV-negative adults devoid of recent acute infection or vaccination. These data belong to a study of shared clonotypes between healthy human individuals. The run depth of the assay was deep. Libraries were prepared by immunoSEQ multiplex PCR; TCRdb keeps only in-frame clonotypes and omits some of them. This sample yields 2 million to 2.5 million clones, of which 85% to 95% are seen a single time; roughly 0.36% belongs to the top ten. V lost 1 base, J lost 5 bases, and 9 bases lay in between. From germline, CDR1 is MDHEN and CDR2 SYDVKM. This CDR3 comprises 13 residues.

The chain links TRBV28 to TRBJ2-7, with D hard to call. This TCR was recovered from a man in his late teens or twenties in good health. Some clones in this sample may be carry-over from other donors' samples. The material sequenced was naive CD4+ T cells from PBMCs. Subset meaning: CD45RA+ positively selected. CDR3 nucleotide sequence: TGTGCCAGCAGTTTATCGACCCTTAACGAGCAGTACTTC. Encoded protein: CASSLSTLNEQYF.